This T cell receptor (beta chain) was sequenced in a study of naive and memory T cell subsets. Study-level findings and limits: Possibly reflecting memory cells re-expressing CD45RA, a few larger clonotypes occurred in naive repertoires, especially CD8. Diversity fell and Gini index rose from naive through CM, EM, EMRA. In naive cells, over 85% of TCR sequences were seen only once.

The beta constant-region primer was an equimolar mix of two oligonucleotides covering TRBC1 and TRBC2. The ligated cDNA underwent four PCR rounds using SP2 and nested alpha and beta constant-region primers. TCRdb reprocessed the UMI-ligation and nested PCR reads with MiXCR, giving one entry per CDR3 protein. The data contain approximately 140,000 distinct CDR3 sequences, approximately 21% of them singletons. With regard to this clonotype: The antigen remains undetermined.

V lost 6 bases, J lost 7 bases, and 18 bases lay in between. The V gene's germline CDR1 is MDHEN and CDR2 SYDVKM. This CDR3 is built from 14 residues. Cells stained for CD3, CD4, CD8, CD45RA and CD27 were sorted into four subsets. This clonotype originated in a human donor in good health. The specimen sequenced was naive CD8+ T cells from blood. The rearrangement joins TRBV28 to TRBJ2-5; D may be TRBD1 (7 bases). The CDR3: CASRVGGGLPTQYF. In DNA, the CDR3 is TGTGCCAGCAGAGTCGGAGGGGGCTTGCCGACCCAGTACTTC.